This entry lists 28 T cell receptor beta chains sequenced from one sample in a study of Ad26.COV2.S vaccination and SARS-CoV-2 variants. The protocol was immunoSEQ multiplex PCR, while the TCRdb copy is restricted to in-frame clones and leaves out a portion. The sample includes some 180,000 clones, roughly 87% of them seen just once. The sample here was peripheral blood, taken after recovery from COVID-19. The origin of the receptors is a human donor who had recovered from COVID-19.

The CDR3 nucleotides are TGTGCCAGCAGCCAAAGGGGCAGAGGGCCCCAGCATTTT. Translation gives CASSQRGRGPQHF. The rearrangement joins TRBV3-1 (or the pseudogene TRBV3-2) to TRBJ1-5; D might be TRBD1 (5 bases). CDR3 length equals 13 residues. CDR1 is LGHDT, CDR2 YNNKEL, per germline (reference sequence). With 2 bases removed from V and 9 bases from J, the gap between germline ends came to 11 bases.

J is TRBJ1-6 and V is TRBV7-2, with TRBD1 matching 7 bases. CDR3 length: 13 amino acids. Germline loops: CDR1 SGHTA, CDR2 FQGNSA. V was pared by 5 bases and J by 8 bases, with 3 bases of the junction left unmatched. The DNA of the CDR3 is TGTGCCAGCAGCCACGACAGGGATTCACCCCTCCACTTT. As protein: CASSHDRDSPLHF.

The gene calls are TRBV7-8 and TRBJ2-1, with a tentative D call TRBD2 (6 bases). Germline-derived CDR1 and CDR2 are SGHVS and FQNEAQ. The CDR3 sequence is 12 residues long. V dropped 8 bases and J dropped 6 bases, with 11 bases sitting between them. The CDR3 spells CASAGGPNEQFF. The CDR3 coding sequence is TGTGCCAGCGCCGGGGGACCCAATGAGCAGTTCTTC.

This chain uses TRBV6-5 with TRBJ1-1, with TRBD1 matching over 9 bases. CDR3 length equals 14 residues. Germline V lookup: CDR1 MNHEY, CDR2 SVGAGI. J was trimmed by 5 bases and V by 4 bases; bases with no gene match: 5. The CDR3 here is CASSFTGGRTEAFF. CDR3 in DNA: TGTGCCAGCAGTTTCACAGGGGGCAGGACTGAAGCTTTCTTT.

This clone was counted a single time. This chain connects TRBV9 to TRBJ1-2; D is unresolved. The CDR3 runs 14 residues. The germline gives CDR1 SGDLS, CDR2 YYNGEE. Trimming removed 0 bases from V and 3 bases from J, with 9 bases in between. The CDR3 sequence is CASSVAPDYYGYTF. CDR3 DNA: TGTGCCAGCAGCGTAGCTCCGGACTACTATGGCTACACCTTC.

This chain connects TRBV29-1 to TRBJ1-2; TRBD1 matches 9 bases. V lost 5 bases, J lost 4 bases, and 5 bases stayed unmatched. The CDR3 loop spans 13 amino acids. CDR1 and CDR2 (germline): SQVTM, ANQGSEA. CDR3 sequence: CSVTGGEVYGYTF. The CDR3 nucleotides read TGCAGCGTTACAGGGGGCGAGGTCTATGGCTACACCTTC.

V and J are TRBV11-3 and TRBJ2-1; 8 bases are a match to TRBD2. Trimming took 1 base from V and 2 from J; bases not matched to a gene: 4. Looked up from germline, CDR1 is SGHNT and CDR2 is YENEEA. This CDR3 has 16 amino acids. CDR3 nucleotides: TGTGCCAGCAGCTTAGGAGGTAGCGGGGCCTACAATGAGCAGTTCTTC. This gives the protein CASSLGGSGAYNEQFF.

V is TRBV7-9 and J is TRBJ1-3; TRBD1 matches 7 bases. The germline V gene has CDR1 SEHNR and CDR2 FQNEAQ (reference sequence). The CDR3 contains 16 residues. V dropped 0 bases and J dropped 0; count of bases not matched to a gene: 2. In DNA, the CDR3 is TGTGCCAGCAGCTTAGCAGGGGGCGGCTCTGGAAACACCATATATTTT. As protein: CASSLAGGGSGNTIYF.

This clone was detected only a few times. The chain recombines TRBV6-1 with TRBJ1-5; D ambiguous. The V gene lost 1 base and the J gene lost 9 bases, with 7 bases spanning the gap. Germline CDR1 MNHNS, CDR2 SASEGT. The CDR3 has 12 amino acids. The CDR3 DNA reads TGTGCCAGCAGTGAAGGGCCGCGGCCCCAGCATTTT. It is translated as CASSEGPRPQHF.

The chain couples TRBV19 to TRBJ1-4; D ambiguous. Trimming left V 5 bases short and J 5 bases short, with 12 bases between. This CDR3 has 14 amino acids. Germline V gene data show CDR1 as LNHDA and CDR2 as SQIVND (reference sequence). This CDR3 is CASSPPGLNEKLFF. CDR3 nucleotides: TGTGCCAGTAGTCCCCCGGGTTTAAATGAAAAACTGTTTTTT.

The chain couples TRBV3-1 (or the pseudogene TRBV3-2) to TRBJ2-2; 9 bases fit TRBD1. V dropped 2 bases and J dropped 8; count of bases not matched to a gene: 3. Germline loops: CDR1 LGHDT, CDR2 YNNKEL (reference sequence). The CDR3 extends over 14 amino acids. The CDR3 reads CASSQRTGAGELFF. The DNA of the CDR3 is TGTGCCAGCAGCCAACGGACAGGGGCGGGGGAGCTGTTTTTT.

The chain combines TRBV15 with TRBJ2-7; TRBD1 matches 8 bases. Trimming at V came to 6 bases and at J to 4 bases, leaving 11 bases not matched to a gene. This CDR3 region has 15 residues. Germline V CDR1 and CDR2: LNHNV, YYDKDF (reference sequence). The CDR3 here is CATRRTGQASYEQYF. As DNA, the CDR3 is TGTGCCACCAGGAGGACAGGGCAAGCCTCTTACGAGCAGTACTTC.

The CDR3 DNA follows: TGTGCCAGCAGCCCCGATAGACTAGCGGGGGCCAGATCGCAGTATTTT. Amino acids: CASSPDRLAGARSQYF. The chain links TRBV7-3 to TRBJ2-3, with 12 bases matching TRBD2. V gave up 5 bases and J gave up 10 bases; unmatched junction bases: 13. Per germline, CDR1 SGHTA and CDR2 FQGTGA. The CDR3 spans 16 residues.

V gene TRBV12-3 or TRBV12-4 combines with J gene TRBJ2-3, with 8 nucleotides matching TRBD2. Unmatched junction bases numbered 2, after V lost 8 bases and J lost 4 bases. The CDR3 loop spans 12 amino acids. This CDR3 is CASSGGADTQYF. The CDR3 bases are TGTGCCAGCTCCGGGGGGGCAGATACGCAGTATTTT.

The J gene is TRBJ1-1, the V gene TRBV18; 7 nucleotides match TRBD1. Germline loops: CDR1 KGHSH, CDR2 LQKENI. J lost 5 bases, V lost 6 bases, and 21 bases had no gene match. CDR3 length equals 18 residues. CDR3 amino acids: CASSQSPLRGITWTEAFF. The CDR3 nucleotides read TGTGCCAGCTCTCAATCCCCCCTCAGGGGGATCACGTGGACTGAAGCTTTCTTT.

This chain connects TRBV2 to TRBJ1-1, with no clear D. The CDR3 sequence is 12 residues long. V lost 0 bases and J 10 bases, leaving 9 bases between the germline ends. Germline V lookup: CDR1 SNHLY, CDR2 FYNNEI. CDR3 amino acids: CASSEAGGPAFF. In DNA, the CDR3 is TGTGCCAGCAGTGAAGCGGGCGGACCAGCTTTCTTT.

CDR3 protein: CASSQLRAGNTIYF. The CDR3 bases are TGTGCCAGCAGCCAACTTAGGGCTGGAAACACCATATATTTT. The chain is built from TRBV3-1 (or the pseudogene TRBV3-2) and TRBJ1-3; D is undetermined. The CDR3 loop spans 14 amino acids. From germline, CDR1 is LGHDT and CDR2 YNNKEL (reference sequence). Trimming left V 2 bases short and J 2 bases short, with 7 bases between.

This clone appeared once. The gene calls are TRBV4-2 and TRBJ1-5, with a possible D match to TRBD1 (5 bases). Germline assignment: CDR1 LGHNA and CDR2 YNFKEQ. The CDR3 runs 14 residues. V lost 2 bases, J lost 7 bases, and 12 bases lay in between. This chain's CDR3 is CASSQWVGEQPQHF. The CDR3 nucleotides read TGTGCCAGCAGCCAATGGGTAGGGGAGCAGCCCCAGCATTTT.

This clone appeared once. The chain links TRBV7-2 to TRBJ1-4, with unresolved D. The CDR3 has 14 amino acids. Germline V lookup: CDR1 SGHTA, CDR2 FQGNSA. V was pared by 1 base and J by 0 bases, with 3 bases between. CDR3 sequence reads: CASSLEATNEKLFF. The CDR3 coding sequence is TGTGCCAGCAGCTTAGAAGCAACTAATGAAAAACTGTTTTTT.

The rearrangement joins TRBV2 to TRBJ2-7, with D possibly being TRBD2 (6 bases). CDR3 length: 14 amino acids. Trimming stripped 4 bases from V and 3 bases from J, with 13 bases between. Germline-derived CDR1 and CDR2 are SNHLY and FYNNEI. The CDR3 sequence is CASSVLSGGYEQYF. CDR3 nucleotide sequence: TGTGCCAGCAGTGTTCTCTCCGGGGGCTACGAGCAGTACTTC.

The chain joins TRBV29-1 to TRBJ1-3; 7 bases align to TRBD1. CDR3 size: 14 residues. Germline trimming cut 5 bases from V and 0 bases from J; bases unmatched to any gene: 4. Germline V CDR1 and CDR2: SQVTM, ANQGSEA. The DNA for the CDR3 is TGCAGCGTTCGACAGGGAAGCTCTGGAAACACCATATATTTT. Protein: CSVRQGSSGNTIYF. The variable domain in full, with the rest retrieved from reference TRBV29-1 and TRBJ1-3, is SAVISQKPSRDICQRGTSLTIQCQVDSQVTMMFWYRQQPGQSLTLIATANQGSEATYESGFVIDKFPISRPNLTFSTLTVSNMSPEDSSIYLCSVRQGSSGNTIYFGEGSWLTVV.

This chain joins TRBV7-2 and TRBJ2-3; D is ambiguous. Per germline, CDR1 SGHTA and CDR2 FQGNSA. This CDR3 is built from 16 residues. Trimming pared 0 bases from V and 0 bases from J, leaving 10 bases between. DNA of the CDR3: TGTGCCAGCAGCTTAGCTACTCGGTCTAGCACAGATACGCAGTATTTT. It translates to CASSLATRSSTDTQYF.

The chain links TRBV27 to TRBJ2-1; 8 nucleotides agree with TRBD2. The V and J ends lost 7 bases and 7 bases, in that order; junction bases with no gene match: 9. Germline CDR1 and CDR2: MNHEY and SMNVEV (reference sequence). The CDR3 sequence is 14 residues long. CDR3 DNA: TGTGCCAGCAAACCGGGAGGGCCAGTAAATGAGCAGTTCTTC. Translated: CASKPGGPVNEQFF.

The V call is TRBV3-1 (or the pseudogene TRBV3-2), the J call TRBJ2-5; 14 bases are a match to TRBD2. The CDR3 has 18 amino acids. CDR1 is LGHDT and CDR2 is YNNKEL in the germline V gene (reference sequence). V shed 3 bases, J shed 5 bases, and the junction held 11 bases outside the gene matches. CDR3 DNA: TGTGCCAGCAGCCACCGCGGACTAGCGGGAGGTCGCAAGGAGACCCAGTACTTC. Translating gives CASSHRGLAGGRKETQYF.

In this sample, this clone turned up a few times. The V and J genes are TRBV6-1 and TRBJ1-6; TRBD1 is a possible D gene (6 bases). Germline V gene lookup returns CDR1 MNHNS and CDR2 SASEGT. The CDR3 is made up of 16 amino acids. Between the trimmed V and J ends, which lost 4 bases and 7 bases, there was a span of 17 bases. This CDR3 reads CASSVTYRVLNSPLHF. The CDR3 coding sequence is TGTGCCAGCAGTGTAACTTACAGGGTCTTGAATTCACCCCTCCACTTT.

The genes are TRBV7-8 and TRBJ2-5; D call uncertain. Per germline, CDR1 SGHVS and CDR2 FQNEAQ. Between the trimmed V and J ends, which lost 5 bases and 5 bases, there was a span of 21 bases. This CDR3 region has 16 residues. The CDR3 protein is CASSGVAVRTKETQYF. CDR3 bases: TGTGCCAGCAGCGGGGTGGCAGTTAGAACCAAGGAGACCCAGTACTTC.

The chain has TRBV7-9 and TRBJ1-1, with 8 bases identical to TRBD1. The CDR3 is made up of 17 amino acids. In germline, CDR1 is SEHNR, CDR2 FQNEAQ (reference sequence). V trimming: 4 bases; J trimming: 4 bases; junction bases outside the gene matches: 14. CDR3 residues: CASSSNYRGALGTEAFF. CDR3 nucleotide sequence: TGTGCCAGCAGCTCGAACTACAGGGGGGCCCTGGGCACTGAAGCTTTCTTT.

The J gene is TRBJ2-3, the V gene TRBV5-1; D perhaps matches TRBD2 (6 bases). The CDR3 consists of 14 residues. Trimming removed 4 bases from V and 4 bases from J, with 13 bases in between. CDR1 and CDR2 from the germline V gene are SGHRS and YFSETQ. The CDR3, as DNA: TGCGCCAGCAGCCCCTCCACGGGGGCAGATACGCAGTATTTT. It encodes CASSPSTGADTQYF.